The 11 T cell receptor beta chains reported below all come from one sample, sequenced in a study of CD8+ T cells in alopecia areata. Indicated treatment: oral pan-JAK inhibitor, 5-10 mg twice daily. RNA was extracted and reverse transcribed into cDNA as the sequencing template. Measured with immunoSEQ multiplex PCR; TCRdb has only the in-frame clones, and not every one. Seen here are roughly 180,000 clones, about 60% observed once, and the top ten hold 3% to 3.5%. The specimen comprised CD4+ T cells sorted from blood, sampled at week 4, from a patient treated with tofacitinib. The receptor source for this set is a human donor with alopecia areata.

The V and J genes are TRBV19 and TRBJ2-1, with D maybe TRBD2 (6 bases). The length of the CDR3 is 14 residues. V lost 6 bases, J lost 2 bases, and 11 bases lay in between. The V gene's germline CDR1 is LNHDA and CDR2 SQIVND (reference sequence). CDR3 in DNA: TGTGCCAGTAGGAGTAGCGGCCCCTACAATGAGCAGTTCTTC. Amino acid sequence: CASRSSGPYNEQFF.

This clone was detected many times. The chain uses TRBV18 and TRBJ2-1; D gene uncertain. The CDR3 is 14 amino acids. Germline V gene sequence: CDR1 KGHSH, CDR2 LQKENI. V was pared by 3 bases and J by 5 bases, with 11 bases between. CDR3 coding DNA: TGTGCCAGCTCACCTACGCGCATAGACAATGAGCAGTTCTTC. Its protein is CASSPTRIDNEQFF.

In its sample, this clone was seen once. The rearrangement joins TRBV30 to TRBJ1-2; maybe TRBD1 (6 bases). Germline V gene sequence: CDR1 GTSNPN, CDR2 SVGIG (reference sequence). The V end lost 4 bases, the J end lost 8 bases, and 20 bases lay between the germline ends. The CDR3 runs 14 residues. The CDR3 loop is CAWNHLQGIGGYTF. Here the CDR3 DNA reads TGTGCCTGGAACCATTTACAGGGTATAGGGGGCTACACCTTC.

V gene TRBV30 combines with J gene TRBJ2-1, with TRBD1 matching over 8 bases. The CDR3 is made up of 14 amino acids. V shed 4 bases, J shed 6 bases, and the junction held 8 bases outside the gene matches. Germline V gene lookup returns CDR1 GTSNPN and CDR2 SVGIG (reference sequence). Here the CDR3 reads CAWTPGTGGNEQFF. CDR3 nucleotides: TGTGCCTGGACCCCCGGAACAGGGGGCAATGAGCAGTTCTTC.

The gene calls are TRBV4-1 and TRBJ1-5, with TRBD1 identical over 7 bases. V shed 1 base and J 4 bases; nucleotides not matched to a gene: 4. CDR3 length: 15 residues. Germline CDR1 reads MGHRA; CDR2 reads YSYEKL. CDR3 residues: CASSQVGQPNQPQHF. The CDR3 DNA reads as TGCGCCAGCAGCCAAGTGGGACAGCCTAATCAGCCCCAGCATTTT.

The chain uses TRBV15 and TRBJ1-5, with 9 bases aligning to TRBD1. The CDR3 loop spans 15 amino acids. V was clipped by 3 bases and J by 1 base; unmatched bases: 1. Germline CDR1 reads LNHNV; CDR2 reads YYDKDF (reference sequence). CDR3 sequence (DNA): TGTGCCACCAGCAGGGGACAGGGAAGCAATCAGCCCCAGCATTTT. Translation gives CATSRGQGSNQPQHF.

This chain joins TRBV2 and TRBJ2-3; no firm D call. There are 15 residues in the CDR3. CDR1 is SNHLY and CDR2 is FYNNEI in the germline V gene. Trimming took 1 base from V and 5 from J, leaving 13 bases between them. For the CDR3, the DNA is TGTGCCAGCAGTGAAGGGTTGGCGGCCAGAGATACGCAGTATTTT. It encodes CASSEGLAARDTQYF.

The chain has TRBV19 and TRBJ2-3, with D perhaps given as TRBD1 or TRBD2 (5 bases each). This CDR3 region has 13 residues. From germline, CDR1 is LNHDA and CDR2 SQIVND (reference sequence). Trimming stripped 6 bases from V and 0 bases from J, with 7 bases between. DNA of the CDR3: TGTGCCAGTAGCGGGGCTAGCACAGATACGCAGTATTTT. Protein product: CASSGASTDTQYF.

The genes are TRBV30 and TRBJ1-4; no clear D gene. V was clipped by 0 bases and J by 7 bases, with 6 bases between them. The CDR3 is made up of 12 amino acids. Germline CDR1 is GTSNPN and CDR2 is SVGIG (reference sequence). CDR3 protein: CAWSVLSEKLFF. CDR3 nucleotide sequence: TGTGCCTGGAGTGTACTAAGTGAAAAACTGTTTTTT. Variable domain in full (rest from reference TRBV30 and TRBJ1-4): SQTIHQWPATLVQPVGSPLSLECTVEGTSNPNLYWYRQAAGRGLQLLFYSVGIGQISSEVPQNLSASRPQDRQFILSSKKLLLSDSGFYLCAWSVLSEKLFFGSGTQLSVL.

The V gene is TRBV2, the J gene TRBJ1-4, with 10 bases fitting TRBD1. The V segment lost 5 bases and the J segment 5 bases; nucleotides outside the gene matches: 2. This CDR3 contains 14 residues. The germline V gene encodes CDR1 SNHLY and CDR2 FYNNEI. The CDR3 here is CASSMDRGNEKLFF. CDR3 DNA: TGTGCCAGCAGTATGGACAGGGGGAATGAAAAACTGTTTTTT. Variable domain in full (rest from reference TRBV2 and TRBJ1-4): EPEVTQTPSHQVTQMGQEVILRCVPISNHLYFYWYRQILGQKVEFLVSFYNNEISEKSEIFDDQFSVERPDGSNFTLKIRSTKLEDSAMYFCASSMDRGNEKLFFGSGTQLSVL.

To note about this clone: Different DNA sequences within this sample yield the same CDR3. The chain combines TRBV5-1 with TRBJ2-2, with 8 bases that match TRBD2. The CDR3 length is 15 residues. V lost 3 bases and J lost 0; bases outside the gene matches: 1. CDR1 is SGHRS, CDR2 YFSETQ, per germline. CDR3 amino acids: CASSSGLANTGELFF. CDR3 sequence (DNA): TGCGCCAGCAGCTCGGGACTAGCGAACACCGGGGAGCTGTTTTTT.